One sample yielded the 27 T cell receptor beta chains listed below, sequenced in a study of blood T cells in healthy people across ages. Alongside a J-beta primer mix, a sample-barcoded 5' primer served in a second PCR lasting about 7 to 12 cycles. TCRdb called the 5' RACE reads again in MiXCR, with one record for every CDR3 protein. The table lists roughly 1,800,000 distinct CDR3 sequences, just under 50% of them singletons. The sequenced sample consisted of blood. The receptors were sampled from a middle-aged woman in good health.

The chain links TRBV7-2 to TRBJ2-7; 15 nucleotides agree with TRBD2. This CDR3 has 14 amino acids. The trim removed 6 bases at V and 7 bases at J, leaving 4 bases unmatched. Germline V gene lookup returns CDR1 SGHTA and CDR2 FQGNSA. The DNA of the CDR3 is TGTGCCAGCAGAGGACTAGCGGGGGGGCTTGAGCAGTACTTC. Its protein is CASRGLAGGLEQYF.

CDR3 nucleotides: TGCGCCAGCAGCTGGACGGGACAGGGAACAAGTGGGGCCAACGTCCTGACTTTC. This gives the protein CASSWTGQGTSGANVLTF. V and J are TRBV5-1 and TRBJ2-6; 9 positions agree with TRBD1. This CDR3 spans 18 amino acids. V shed 3 bases, J shed 3 bases, and the junction held 10 bases outside the gene matches. The germline V gene encodes CDR1 SGHRS and CDR2 YFSETQ.

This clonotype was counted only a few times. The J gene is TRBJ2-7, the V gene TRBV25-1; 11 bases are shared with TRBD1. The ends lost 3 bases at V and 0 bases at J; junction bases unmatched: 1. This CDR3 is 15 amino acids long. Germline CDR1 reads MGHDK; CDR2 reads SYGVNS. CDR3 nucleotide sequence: TGTGCCAGCAGTGACGGACAGGGGGCCTCCTACGAGCAGTACTTC. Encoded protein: CASSDGQGASYEQYF.

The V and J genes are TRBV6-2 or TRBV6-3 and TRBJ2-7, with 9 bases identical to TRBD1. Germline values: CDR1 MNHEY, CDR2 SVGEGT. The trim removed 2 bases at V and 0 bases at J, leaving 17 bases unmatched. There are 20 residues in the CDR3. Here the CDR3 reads CASSYLWGTGRFRSSYEQYF. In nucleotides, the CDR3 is TGTGCCAGCAGTTACCTCTGGGGGACAGGGAGGTTTCGGAGCTCCTACGAGCAGTACTTC.

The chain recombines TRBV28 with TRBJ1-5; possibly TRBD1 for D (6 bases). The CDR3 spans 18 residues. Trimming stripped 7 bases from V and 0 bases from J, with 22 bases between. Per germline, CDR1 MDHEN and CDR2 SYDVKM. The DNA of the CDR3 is TGTGCCAGCACTTCATATCCTAGGGGGGAAAATAGCAATCAGCCCCAGCATTTT. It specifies CASTSYPRGENSNQPQHF.

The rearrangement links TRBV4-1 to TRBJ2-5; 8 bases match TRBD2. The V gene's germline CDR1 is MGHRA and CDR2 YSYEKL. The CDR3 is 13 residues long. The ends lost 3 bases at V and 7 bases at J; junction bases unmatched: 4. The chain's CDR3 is CASSQGLEGTQYF. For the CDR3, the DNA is TGCGCCAGCAGCCAGGGACTAGAAGGGACCCAGTACTTC.

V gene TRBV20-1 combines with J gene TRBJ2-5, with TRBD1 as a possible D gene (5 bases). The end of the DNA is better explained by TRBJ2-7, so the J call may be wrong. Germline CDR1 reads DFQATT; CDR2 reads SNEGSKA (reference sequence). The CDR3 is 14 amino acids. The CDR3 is CSARLGVLGHEQYF. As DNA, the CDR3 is TGCAGTGCTAGATTAGGGGTCCTAGGTCACGAGCAGTACTTC.

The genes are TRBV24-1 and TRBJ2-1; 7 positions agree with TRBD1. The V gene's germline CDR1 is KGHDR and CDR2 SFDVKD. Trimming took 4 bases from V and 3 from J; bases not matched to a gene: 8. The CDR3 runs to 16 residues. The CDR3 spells CATSDPGTANYNEQFF. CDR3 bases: TGTGCCACCAGTGACCCCGGGACAGCCAACTACAATGAGCAGTTCTTC.

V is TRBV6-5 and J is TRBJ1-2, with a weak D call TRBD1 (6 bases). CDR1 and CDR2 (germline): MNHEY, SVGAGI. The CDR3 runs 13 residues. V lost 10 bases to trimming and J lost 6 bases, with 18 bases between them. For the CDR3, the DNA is TGTGCCACCCGGTGGGAGGGGGGAAATGGCTACACCTTC. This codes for CATRWEGGNGYTF.

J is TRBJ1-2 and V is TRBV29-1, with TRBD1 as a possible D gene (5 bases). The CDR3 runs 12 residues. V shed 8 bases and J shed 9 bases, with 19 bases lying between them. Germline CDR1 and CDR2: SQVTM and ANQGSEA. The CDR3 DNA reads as TGCAGCCCCGAGGGGCCGATTATGAGCTACACCTTC. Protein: CSPEGPIMSYTF. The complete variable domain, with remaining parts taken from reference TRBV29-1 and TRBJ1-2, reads SAVISQKPSRDICQRGTSLTIQCQVDSQVTMMFWYRQQPGQSLTLIATANQGSEATYESGFVIDKFPISRPNLTFSTLTVSNMSPEDSSIYLCSPEGPIMSYTFGSGTRLTVV.

The CDR3 here is CASSLAGLLSGANVLTF. The CDR3 coding sequence is TGTGCCAGCAGCTTAGCGGGACTTTTATCTGGGGCCAACGTCCTGACTTTC. This sequence joins TRBV7-9 and TRBJ2-6, with TRBD2 as a possible D gene (6 bases). V gave up 0 bases and J gave up 1 base, with 10 bases separating them. CDR1 is SEHNR and CDR2 is FQNEAQ in the germline V gene (reference sequence). The CDR3 has 17 residues.

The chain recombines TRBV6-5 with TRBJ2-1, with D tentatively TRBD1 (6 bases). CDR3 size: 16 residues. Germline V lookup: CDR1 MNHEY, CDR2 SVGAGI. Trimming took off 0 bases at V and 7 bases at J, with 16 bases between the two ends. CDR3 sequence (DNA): TGTGCCAGCAGTTACTCGAGTCGTCACAGGGAAAATGAGCAGTTCTTC. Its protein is CASSYSSRHRENEQFF.

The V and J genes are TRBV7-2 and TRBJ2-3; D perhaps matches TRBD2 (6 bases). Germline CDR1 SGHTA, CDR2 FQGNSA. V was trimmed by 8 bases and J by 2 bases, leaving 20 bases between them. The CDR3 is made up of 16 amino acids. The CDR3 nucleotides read TGTGCCAGCGCCATGAAGGTCCGGGGGACCACAGATACGCAGTATTTT. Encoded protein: CASAMKVRGTTDTQYF.

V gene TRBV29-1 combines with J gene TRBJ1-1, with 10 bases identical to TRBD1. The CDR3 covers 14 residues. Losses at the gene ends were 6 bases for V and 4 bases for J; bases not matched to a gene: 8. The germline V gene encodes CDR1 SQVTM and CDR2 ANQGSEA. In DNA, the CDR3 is TGCAGCGTCGTGCCGAGACAGGGGGCCACTGAAGCTTTCTTT. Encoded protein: CSVVPRQGATEAFF.

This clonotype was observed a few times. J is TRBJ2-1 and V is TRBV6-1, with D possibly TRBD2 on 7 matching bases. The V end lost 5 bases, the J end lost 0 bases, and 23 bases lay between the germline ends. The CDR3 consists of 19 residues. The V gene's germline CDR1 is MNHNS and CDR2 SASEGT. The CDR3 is CASSTLRGGPLSSYNEQFF. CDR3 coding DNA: TGTGCCAGCAGTACCCTTAGGGGGGGGCCACTTAGCTCCTACAATGAGCAGTTCTTC.

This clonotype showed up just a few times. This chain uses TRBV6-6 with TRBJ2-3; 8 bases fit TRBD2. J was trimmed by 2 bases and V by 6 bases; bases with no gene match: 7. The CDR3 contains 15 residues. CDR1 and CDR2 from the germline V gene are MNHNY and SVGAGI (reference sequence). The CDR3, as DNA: TGTGCCAGCAGGCCAGCGGGGGCCAACACAGATACGCAGTATTTT. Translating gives CASRPAGANTDTQYF.

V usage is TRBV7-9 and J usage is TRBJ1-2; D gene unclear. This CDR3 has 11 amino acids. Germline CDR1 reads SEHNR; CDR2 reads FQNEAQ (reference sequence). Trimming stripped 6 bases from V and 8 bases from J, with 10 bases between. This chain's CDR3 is CASRRMGGYTF. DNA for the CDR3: TGTGCCAGCAGACGCATGGGGGGCTACACCTTC.

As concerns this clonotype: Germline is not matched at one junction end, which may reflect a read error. Here the CDR3 reads CSVSGDVGESPPHF. The CDR3 coding sequence is TGCAGCGTTTCCGGAGACGTAGGCGAGTCACCCCCCCACTTT. The genes are TRBV29-1 and TRBJ1-6, with unresolved D. CDR3 length: 14 amino acids. In germline, CDR1 is SQVTM, CDR2 ANQGSEA.

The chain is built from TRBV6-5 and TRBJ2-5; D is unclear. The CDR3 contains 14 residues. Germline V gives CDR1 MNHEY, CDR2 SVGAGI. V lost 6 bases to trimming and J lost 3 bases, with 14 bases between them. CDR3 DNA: TGTGCCAGCAGGAGCTTTGAAGGAAAAGAGACCCAGTACTTC. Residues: CASRSFEGKETQYF.

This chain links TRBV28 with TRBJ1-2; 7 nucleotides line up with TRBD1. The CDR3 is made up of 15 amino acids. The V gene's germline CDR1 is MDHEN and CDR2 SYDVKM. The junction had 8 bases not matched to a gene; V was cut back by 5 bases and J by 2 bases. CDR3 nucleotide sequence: TGTGCCAGCAGTCGACGGGACAGTCGGAACTATGGCTACACCTTC. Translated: CASSRRDSRNYGYTF.

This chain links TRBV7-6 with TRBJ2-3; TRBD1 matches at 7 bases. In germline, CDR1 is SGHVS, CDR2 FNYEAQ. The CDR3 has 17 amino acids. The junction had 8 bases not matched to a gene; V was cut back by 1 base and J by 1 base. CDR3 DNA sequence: TGTGCCAGCAGCTTAGAATTGAGGGGGCGGGGCACAGATACGCAGTATTTT. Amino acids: CASSLELRGRGTDTQYF.

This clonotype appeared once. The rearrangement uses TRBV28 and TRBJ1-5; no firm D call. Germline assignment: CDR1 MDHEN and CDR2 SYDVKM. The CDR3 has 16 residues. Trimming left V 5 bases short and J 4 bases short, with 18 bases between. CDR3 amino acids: CASSPPGGMGNQPQHF. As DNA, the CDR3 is TGTGCCAGCAGTCCCCCGGGCGGCATGGGAAATCAGCCCCAGCATTTT.

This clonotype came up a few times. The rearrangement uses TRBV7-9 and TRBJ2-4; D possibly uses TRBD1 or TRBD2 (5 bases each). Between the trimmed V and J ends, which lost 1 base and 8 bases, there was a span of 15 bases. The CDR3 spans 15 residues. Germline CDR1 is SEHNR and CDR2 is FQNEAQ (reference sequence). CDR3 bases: TGTGCCAGCAGCTTAGGAGGGGCATCAGGTTACATTCAGTACTTC. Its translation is CASSLGGASGYIQYF.

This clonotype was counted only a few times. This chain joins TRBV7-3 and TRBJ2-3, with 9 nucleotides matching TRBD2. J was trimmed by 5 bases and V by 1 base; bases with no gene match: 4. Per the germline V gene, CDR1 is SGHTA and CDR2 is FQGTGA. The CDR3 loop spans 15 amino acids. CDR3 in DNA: TGTGCCAGCAGCTTAAGTAGCGGGGGAGGAGATACGCAGTATTTT. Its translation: CASSLSSGGGDTQYF.

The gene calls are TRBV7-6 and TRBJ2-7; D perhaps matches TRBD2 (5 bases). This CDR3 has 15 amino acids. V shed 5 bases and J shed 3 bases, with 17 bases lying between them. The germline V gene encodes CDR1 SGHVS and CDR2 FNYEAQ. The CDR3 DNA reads TGTGCCAGCAGCCCAGGCCGAGCCGGGAACTACGAGCAGTACTTC. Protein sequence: CASSPGRAGNYEQYF.

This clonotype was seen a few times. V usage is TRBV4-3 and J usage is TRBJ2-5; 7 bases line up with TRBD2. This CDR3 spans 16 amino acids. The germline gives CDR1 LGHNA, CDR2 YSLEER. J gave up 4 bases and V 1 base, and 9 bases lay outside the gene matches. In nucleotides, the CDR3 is TGCGCCAGCAGCCAAGTCATCCGGGGGGAGGGAGAGACCCAGTACTTC. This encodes CASSQVIRGEGETQYF.

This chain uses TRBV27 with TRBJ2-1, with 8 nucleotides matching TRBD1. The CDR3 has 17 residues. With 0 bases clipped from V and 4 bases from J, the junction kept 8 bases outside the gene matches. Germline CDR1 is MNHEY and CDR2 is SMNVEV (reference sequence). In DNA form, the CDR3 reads TGTGCCAGCAGTTTATCGATTTCAGGGGGCACGTACAATGAGCAGTTCTTC. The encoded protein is CASSLSISGGTYNEQFF.